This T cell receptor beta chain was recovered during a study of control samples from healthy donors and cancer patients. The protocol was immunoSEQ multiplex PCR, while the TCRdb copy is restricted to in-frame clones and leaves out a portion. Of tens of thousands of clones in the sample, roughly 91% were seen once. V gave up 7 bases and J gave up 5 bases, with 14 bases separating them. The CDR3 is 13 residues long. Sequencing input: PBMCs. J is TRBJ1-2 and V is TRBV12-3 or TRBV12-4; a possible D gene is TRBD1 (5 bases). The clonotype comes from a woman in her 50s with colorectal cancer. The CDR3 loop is CASTGVIPYGYTF. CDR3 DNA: TGTGCCAGCACGGGGGTCATTCCGTATGGCTACACCTTC.